The T cell receptor (beta chain) under discussion was sequenced for a study of response to subunit inactivated influenza vaccine. This clonotype was recorded at least ten times. The antigen remains unidentified. TCRdb passed the RT-PCR reads through MiXCR, listing each CDR3 protein once. In the table there are some 800,000 distinct CDR3 sequences, around 20% of which are singletons. Study observations and caveats: Each seasonal flu vaccination may recruit only limited new T cells, authors suggested.

CDR3 size: 16 residues. The germline CDR1 and CDR2 sequences are LGHNA and YSLEER. J gave up 3 bases and V 1 base, and 2 bases lay outside the gene matches. V usage is TRBV4-3 and J usage is TRBJ2-1; 11 bases match TRBD1. The sequence was obtained from a man aged 50 or older who received an inactivated influenza vaccine. The source material was PBMCs from blood, sampled 4 to 6 days after vaccination. CDR3 sequence: CASSQVGTGGYNEQFF. CDR3 bases: TGCGCCAGCAGCCAAGTCGGGACAGGGGGCTACAATGAGCAGTTCTTC.